Below, 26 T cell receptor beta chains from the same sample are listed, as sequenced in a study of blood T cell repertoires in COVID-19 (dated by TCRdb to about 2020). Receptors were amplified or captured by the immunoSEQ multiplex PCR assay. As stored in TCRdb, this immuneACCESS dataset retains in-frame rearrangements with V and J assigned. A fraction of the clones does not appear; measured against another copy, unresolved V genes explain less than half of the discrepancy, and the remainder lacks a known reason. In all, the sample holds about 140,000 clones, and less than 85% of those were seen once. 8.8% of the sample rests with the top ten. Sequenced: peripheral blood. The receptors were sampled from a woman over 75 in a cohort sampled during active or convalescent COVID-19.

This clone was observed once. This chain joins TRBV11-2 and TRBJ2-2; D is perhaps TRBD1 (6 bases). The CDR3 has 15 residues. Germline loops: CDR1 SGHAT, CDR2 FQNNGV. Trimming stripped 2 bases from V and 0 bases from J, with 7 bases between. The chain's CDR3 is CASSLRTANTGELFF. CDR3 nucleotides: TGTGCCAGCAGCTTAAGGACAGCGAACACCGGGGAGCTGTTTTTT.

The chain is built from TRBV9 and TRBJ2-3; D perhaps matches TRBD1 (7 bases). CDR3 length: 16 amino acids. V was trimmed by 0 bases and J by 2 bases, leaving 13 bases between them. The germline CDR1 and CDR2 sequences are SGDLS and YYNGEE. As DNA, the CDR3 is TGTGCCAGCAGCGTAGAGGAGGGGGCCTACACAGATACGCAGTATTTT. Encoded protein: CASSVEEGAYTDTQYF.

Judged by abundance, this clone is medium-sized (0.01 to 0.1%). CDR3 sequence (DNA): TGTGCCAGCAGCTTTCCGGGACAGGGCCACTATGGCTACACCTTC. Translated, it gives CASSFPGQGHYGYTF. This chain joins TRBV5-8 and TRBJ1-2, with 9 bases fitting TRBD1. J gave up 3 bases and V 2 bases, and 5 bases lay outside the gene matches. Germline CDR1 is SGHTS and CDR2 is YDEGEE. The CDR3 has 15 amino acids.

The chain has TRBV5-1 and TRBJ1-1; 9 bases fit TRBD1. CDR3 length: 15 amino acids. The V and J ends lost 3 bases and 6 bases, in that order; junction bases with no gene match: 9. Germline values: CDR1 SGHRS, CDR2 YFSETQ. The CDR3 loop reads CASSSRQGVSAEAFF. CDR3 nucleotide sequence: TGCGCCAGCAGCTCCCGACAGGGGGTATCGGCTGAAGCTTTCTTT.

This chain uses TRBV27 with TRBJ1-1; tentatively, D is TRBD1 (6 bases). CDR1 is MNHEY and CDR2 is SMNVEV in the germline V gene (reference sequence). This CDR3 has 11 residues. V lost 6 bases to trimming and J lost 6 bases, with 8 bases between them. In nucleotides, the CDR3 is TGTGCCAGCAGGTACAGGGCTGAAGCTTTCTTT. This encodes CASRYRAEAFF.

The chain couples TRBV27 to TRBJ2-5; perhaps TRBD2 as D (8 bases). CDR3 length: 13 residues. Germline CDR1 MNHEY, CDR2 SMNVEV (reference sequence). The CDR3 reads CRGGTEQQETQYF. The DNA for the CDR3 is TGTCGGGGGGGGACAGAGCAACAAGAGACCCAGTACTTC.

The gene calls are TRBV5-1 and TRBJ1-4; D may be TRBD1 (5 bases). The CDR3 contains 15 residues. The V gene's germline CDR1 is SGHRS and CDR2 YFSETQ. Trimming stripped 4 bases from V and 6 bases from J, with 16 bases between. Written as DNA, the CDR3 is TGCGCCAGCAGCGGCCGGGCGGGGGAAGATGAAAAACTGTTTTTT. Its translation is CASSGRAGEDEKLFF.

The J gene is TRBJ1-4, the V gene TRBV4-1; TRBD1 might be the D (5 bases). Looked up from germline, CDR1 is MGHRA and CDR2 is YSYEKL. Trimming took off 1 base at V and 7 bases at J, with 16 bases between the two ends. CDR3 length: 16 amino acids. CDR3 in DNA: TGCGCCAGCAGCCAAGTCGGTCAGGGTCCATTTGAAAAACTGTTTTTT. Its protein is CASSQVGQGPFEKLFF.

The rearrangement uses TRBV30 and TRBJ2-1; TRBD2 is a possible D gene (5 bases). V shed 4 bases and J shed 8 bases, with 9 bases lying between them. Germline CDR1 reads GTSNPN; CDR2 reads SVGIG (reference sequence). The length of the CDR3 is 11 residues. The CDR3 DNA is TGTGCCTGGACGCTAGCCCATGAGCAGTTCTTC. It yields the protein CAWTLAHEQFF.

This chain links TRBV18 with TRBJ1-2; 9 nucleotides agree with TRBD1. Unmatched junction bases numbered 7, after V lost 4 bases and J lost 4 bases. Germline V CDR1 and CDR2: KGHSH, LQKENI. The CDR3 is 15 amino acids. The CDR3 loop reads CASSLQGAWSYGYTF. The DNA of the CDR3 is TGTGCCAGCTCACTACAGGGGGCGTGGAGCTATGGCTACACCTTC.

This clone showed up just a few times. V and J are TRBV30 and TRBJ1-3, with D maybe TRBD1 (5 bases). In germline, CDR1 is GTSNPN, CDR2 SVGIG (reference sequence). The germline V and J ends were trimmed by 6 bases and 1 base, with 10 bases remaining between them. The CDR3 runs to 13 residues. CDR3 sequence (DNA): TGTGCCTGTAACAGGATTTCTGGAAACACCATATATTTT. This sequence encodes CACNRISGNTIYF.

The chain is built from TRBV4-2 and TRBJ2-2, with 10 nucleotides matching TRBD1. The germline V gene has CDR1 LGHNA and CDR2 YNFKEQ. The CDR3 is made up of 14 amino acids. The J segment lost 5 bases and the V segment lost 4 bases, leaving 1 base of the junction unmatched. As DNA, the CDR3 is TGTGCCAGCAGCCGGGACAGGGGAACCGGGGAGCTGTTTTTT. Translation gives CASSRDRGTGELFF.

The chain is built from TRBV6-5 and TRBJ2-7, with D perhaps matching TRBD1 (5 bases). CDR3 length: 15 amino acids. Trimming took 2 bases from V and 0 from J, leaving 11 bases between them. Germline V gene sequence: CDR1 MNHEY, CDR2 SVGAGI. The CDR3 reads CASSYDSTSSYEQYV. As DNA, the CDR3 is TGTGCCAGCAGTTACGACAGTACGAGCTCCTACGAGCAGTACGTC.

The rearrangement joins TRBV7-9 to TRBJ1-6, with D unclear. The CDR3 is made up of 16 amino acids. The germline V gene has CDR1 SEHNR and CDR2 FQNEAQ (reference sequence). V was shortened by 2 bases and J by 4 bases, with 12 bases between the two germline ends. The CDR3, as DNA: TGTGCCAGCAGCTTAATTGAGCCGAGATATAATTCACCCCTCCACTTT. Encoded protein: CASSLIEPRYNSPLHF.

This clone was counted at least ten times. CDR3 bases: TGTGCCAGCAGGACCGGGACAGGCTATGGCTACACCTTC. Translating gives CASRTGTGYGYTF. The rearrangement uses TRBV12-3 or TRBV12-4 and TRBJ1-2, with 8 bases identical to TRBD1. CDR3 length: 13 amino acids. The V and J ends lost 6 bases and 4 bases, in that order; junction bases with no gene match: 4.

This rearrangement joins TRBV15 to TRBJ2-5, with D possibly TRBD2 on 5 matching bases. Germline V lookup: CDR1 LNHNV, CDR2 YYDKDF (reference sequence). Trimming shortened V by 0 bases and J by 5 bases, and 13 bases separated the two germline ends. The CDR3 spans 15 residues. The CDR3 here is CATSREQRPLETQYF. In DNA, the CDR3 is TGTGCCACCAGCAGAGAGCAGCGGCCCTTGGAGACCCAGTACTTC.

CDR3 sequence (DNA): TGCGCCAGCAGCTTGGGTACCAGGGGATTCGGCTACACCTTC. This sequence encodes CASSLGTRGFGYTF. This chain connects TRBV5-1 to TRBJ1-2, with D possibly being TRBD1 (6 bases). The CDR3 totals 14 residues. From germline, CDR1 is SGHRS and CDR2 YFSETQ. Between the trimmed V and J ends, which lost 0 bases and 8 bases, there was a span of 14 bases.

The chain has TRBV5-1 and TRBJ2-3; 7 bases match TRBD2. The germline V gene encodes CDR1 SGHRS and CDR2 YFSETQ. V shed 7 bases and J 2 bases; nucleotides not matched to a gene: 10. The CDR3 loop spans 15 amino acids. The CDR3, as DNA: TGCGCCAGCCGATTTACCGGGACTACCACAGATACGCAGTATTTT. Translating it yields CASRFTGTTTDTQYF.

This clone appeared a few times. V gene TRBV29-1 combines with J gene TRBJ1-1; TRBD1 is a possible D gene (5 bases). V was pared by 5 bases and J by 3 bases, with 16 bases between. This CDR3 contains 14 residues. The germline gives CDR1 SQVTM, CDR2 ANQGSEA. Here the CDR3 reads CSVPGKVMYTEAFF. The CDR3 bases are TGCAGCGTTCCAGGGAAGGTCATGTACACTGAAGCTTTCTTT.

The rearrangement uses TRBV20-1 and TRBJ2-5; 8 bases are a match to TRBD1. J lost 3 bases, V lost 3 bases, and 3 bases had no gene match. This CDR3 spans 13 amino acids. Germline CDR1 is DFQATT and CDR2 is SNEGSKA (reference sequence). CDR3 loop: CSASTTGEETQYF. The DNA of the CDR3 is TGCAGTGCTAGTACGACAGGGGAAGAGACCCAGTACTTC.

The V gene is TRBV19, the J gene TRBJ1-6, with D uncertain. The germline gives CDR1 LNHDA, CDR2 SQIVND (reference sequence). Trimming left V 1 base short and J 1 base short, with 17 bases between. CDR3 length: 19 amino acids. The CDR3 region has the DNA TGTGCCAGTAGTATAGGAGACACCACGGCATGGTCCTATAATTCACCCCTCCACTTT. It is translated as CASSIGDTTAWSYNSPLHF.

CDR3 nucleotides: TGTGCCAGCAGCTTATTTAAAGGTCAGCGGGGGGGTTCGGATACGCAGTATTTT. Translating gives CASSLFKGQRGGSDTQYF. The chain is built from TRBV7-9 and TRBJ2-3, with TRBD2 matching 10 bases. Trimming at V came to 2 bases and at J to 6 bases, leaving 14 bases not matched to a gene. The CDR3 loop spans 18 amino acids. The V gene's germline CDR1 is SEHNR and CDR2 FQNEAQ (reference sequence). The full variable domain, rest sourced from reference TRBV7-9 and TRBJ2-3, is DTGVSQNPRHKITKRGQNVTFRCDPISEHNRLYWYRQTLGQGPEFLTYFQNEAQLEKSRLLSDRFSAERPKGSFSTLEIQRTEQGDSAMYLCASSLFKGQRGGSDTQYFGPGTRLTVL.

The chain is built from TRBV19 and TRBJ2-1, with 8 nucleotides matching TRBD2. Trimming took 4 bases from V and 4 from J; bases not matched to a gene: 6. Germline-derived CDR1 and CDR2 are LNHDA and SQIVND (reference sequence). The length of the CDR3 is 15 residues. DNA for the CDR3: TGTGCCAGTAGTAAGGTTGCTAGCGGGTACAATGAGCAGTTCTTC. Its translation: CASSKVASGYNEQFF.

This sequence joins TRBV11-1 and TRBJ2-4; 7 bases fit TRBD1. The CDR3 has 15 amino acids. With 5 bases clipped from V and 7 bases from J, the junction kept 11 bases outside the gene matches. Per the germline V gene, CDR1 is SGHAT and CDR2 is FQDESV (reference sequence). In nucleotides, the CDR3 is TGTGCCAGCAGCCCAACGACAGGGTCCGGCAACATTCAGTACTTC. Translating gives CASSPTTGSGNIQYF.

This chain uses TRBV19 with TRBJ2-1, with D perhaps matching TRBD1 (6 bases). This CDR3 is 14 amino acids long. CDR1 LNHDA and CDR2 SQIVND come from the germline V gene (reference sequence). Between the trimmed V and J ends, which lost 1 base and 4 bases, there was a span of 8 bases. CDR3 DNA: TGTGCCAGTAGTATAGGACAGGATTACAATGAGCAGTTCTTC. Amino acids: CASSIGQDYNEQFF.

For this clone: Other DNA sequences in the sample encode the same CDR3. The chain couples TRBV6-5 to TRBJ1-2, with a possible D match to TRBD1 (5 bases). CDR1 is MNHEY, CDR2 SVGAGI, per germline. The CDR3 consists of 13 residues. Trimming stripped 2 bases from V and 2 bases from J, with 6 bases between. The CDR3 loop reads CASSYGGNYGYTF. The CDR3 nucleotides read TGTGCCAGCAGTTACGGGGGGAACTATGGCTACACCTTC.